Reported below is one T cell receptor beta chain. As handled by the study authors: Reference gene primer amplification yielded estimated nucleated cell counts. Profiled with immunoSEQ multiplex PCR; TCRdb holds only in-frame clones, not every one. Clone size and the V and J calls come from that table; the DNA yielded D and trimming. The table records 150,000 to 200,000 clones, roughly 84% of them present only once. Trimming pared 5 bases from V and 0 bases from J, leaving 16 bases between. There are 17 residues in the CDR3. CDR1 is LNHDA, CDR2 SQIVND, per germline (reference sequence). This specimen belongs to a study of blood T cell repertoires in COVID-19. On the study more broadly: Whether acute or convalescent, the COVID-19 samples came from the United States, Italy and Spain.

The sequence derives from a human donor with acute or convalescent COVID-19. The donor label of this sample is uncertain. The sample was peripheral blood. This sequence joins TRBV19 and TRBJ1-4; D call uncertain. The CDR3 sequence: CASSVPGSPATNEKLFF. The CDR3 coding sequence is TGTGCCAGTAGTGTACCGGGTTCCCCAGCAACTAATGAAAAACTGTTTTTT.